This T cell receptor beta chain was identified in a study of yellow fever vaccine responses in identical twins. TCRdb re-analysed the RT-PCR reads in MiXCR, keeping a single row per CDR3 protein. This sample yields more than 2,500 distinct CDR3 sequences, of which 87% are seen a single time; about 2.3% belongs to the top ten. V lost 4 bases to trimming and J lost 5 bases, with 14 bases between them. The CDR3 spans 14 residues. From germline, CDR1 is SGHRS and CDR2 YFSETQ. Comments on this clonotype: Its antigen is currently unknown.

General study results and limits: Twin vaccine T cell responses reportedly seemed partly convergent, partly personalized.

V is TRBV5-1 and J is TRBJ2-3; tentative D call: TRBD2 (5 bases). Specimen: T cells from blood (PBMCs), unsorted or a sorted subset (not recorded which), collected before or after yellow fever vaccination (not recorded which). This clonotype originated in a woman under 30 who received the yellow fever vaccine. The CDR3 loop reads CASSPTLGRDTQYF. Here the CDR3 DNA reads TGCGCCAGCAGCCCTACCCTAGGGAGAGATACGCAGTATTTT. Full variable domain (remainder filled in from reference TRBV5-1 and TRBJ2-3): KAGVTQTPRYLIKTRGQQVTLSCSPISGHRSVSWYQQTPGQGLQFLFEYFSETQRNKGNFPGRFSGRQFSNSRSEMNVSTLELGDSALYLCASSPTLGRDTQYFGPGTRLTVL.